Following are 20 T cell receptor beta chains from one sample sequenced in a study of early T cells in non-severe SARS-CoV-2 infection. From the 5' RACE reads, TCRdb called clonotypes with MiXCR, one entry per CDR3 protein. This table has about 56,000 distinct CDR3 sequences, roughly 10% appearing once. The sequencing input was whole blood. Source of these receptors: an adult who was a healthcare worker with PCR-confirmed SARS-CoV-2 infection or an uninfected control (not recorded which).

This clonotype was recorded a few times. This rearrangement joins TRBV20-1 to TRBJ2-3; 8 bases agree with TRBD1. J gave up 5 bases and V 3 bases, and 13 bases lay outside the gene matches. This CDR3 spans 16 amino acids. Germline V CDR1 and CDR2: DFQATT, SNEGSKA (reference sequence). CDR3 region: CSARPDRDRFLDTQYF. In DNA form, the CDR3 reads TGCAGTGCTAGGCCTGACCGGGACAGGTTCCTAGATACGCAGTATTTT.

The chain has TRBV24-1 and TRBJ2-3; D is unresolved. This CDR3 contains 13 residues. V was trimmed by 7 bases and J by 3 bases, leaving 10 bases between them. Germline CDR1 KGHDR, CDR2 SFDVKD. This CDR3 reads CATRADSTDTQYF. For the CDR3, the DNA is TGTGCCACCAGGGCAGACTCTACAGATACGCAGTATTTT.

This clonotype came up many times. V usage is TRBV7-2 and J usage is TRBJ2-7; D unresolved. In germline, CDR1 is SGHTA, CDR2 FQGNSA. The CDR3 has 13 amino acids. Trimming removed 3 bases at V and 4 bases at J, with 10 bases between. The CDR3 DNA follows: TGTGCCAGCAGCTTGGAAGTTGGGTACGAGCAGTACTTC. This translates into CASSLEVGYEQYF.

This clonotype has ten or more counts. The rearrangement joins TRBV7-2 to TRBJ2-3; D is uncertain. Per the germline V gene, CDR1 is SGHTA and CDR2 is FQGNSA. This CDR3 has 15 residues. Trimming removed 3 bases from V and 0 bases from J, with 10 bases in between. This chain's CDR3 is CASSFGGSSTDTQYF. CDR3 sequence (DNA): TGTGCCAGCAGCTTTGGCGGTTCTAGCACAGATACGCAGTATTTT.

This clonotype has a count of ten or more. V is TRBV7-3 and J is TRBJ1-2; D is undetermined. Between the trimmed V and J ends, which lost 4 bases and 0 bases, there was a span of 6 bases. This CDR3 is built from 13 residues. Germline assignment: CDR1 SGHTA and CDR2 FQGTGA. CDR3 in amino acids: CASSYIPNYGYTF. CDR3 DNA: TGTGCCAGCAGCTACATACCTAACTATGGCTACACCTTC.

CDR3 nucleotide sequence: TGTGCCAGCAGTCTCCGGACACTGAACACCGGGGAGCTGTTTTTT. Encoded protein: CASSLRTLNTGELFF. V and J are TRBV6-5 and TRBJ2-2, with D perhaps matching TRBD1 (5 bases). This CDR3 has 15 residues. Germline-derived CDR1 and CDR2 are MNHEY and SVGAGI. Trimming stripped 5 bases from V and 1 base from J, with 11 bases between.

V is TRBV3-1 and J is TRBJ1-1; D gene ambiguous. The germline V gene has CDR1 LGHDT and CDR2 YNNKEL (reference sequence). V was trimmed by 3 bases and J by 4 bases, leaving 9 bases between them. The CDR3 has 13 residues. The CDR3 here is CASSQRGSTEAFF. CDR3 in DNA: TGTGCCAGCAGCCAGCGGGGTAGCACTGAAGCTTTCTTT.

This clonotype occurred a few times. The V and J genes are TRBV6-2 or TRBV6-3 and TRBJ2-1; D call uncertain. V was clipped by 1 base and J by 6 bases, with 4 bases between them. CDR3 length: 12 amino acids. CDR1 and CDR2 from the germline V gene are MNHEY and SVGEGT. DNA of the CDR3: TGTGCCAGCAGTTACTTGATCAATGAGCAGTTCTTC. Protein product: CASSYLINEQFF.

This clonotype was seen at least ten times. The chain links TRBV24-1 to TRBJ2-3; D remains unclear. V shed 5 bases and J shed 8 bases, with 13 bases lying between them. Germline V gives CDR1 KGHDR, CDR2 SFDVKD. This CDR3 region has 13 residues. CDR3: CATSGPKRGTQYF. CDR3 coding DNA: TGTGCCACCAGTGGGCCTAAAAGAGGTACGCAGTATTTT.

This clonotype was recorded at least ten times. The rearrangement links TRBV30 to TRBJ2-1; 7 nucleotides align to TRBD2. The V and J ends lost 5 bases and 3 bases, in that order; junction bases with no gene match: 4. The V gene's germline CDR1 is GTSNPN and CDR2 SVGIG (reference sequence). The CDR3 sequence is 13 residues long. The CDR3 reads CAWWDYGYNEQFF. For the CDR3, the DNA is TGTGCCTGGTGGGACTACGGCTACAATGAGCAGTTCTTC.

The chain is built from TRBV9 and TRBJ2-1; a possible D gene is TRBD1 (6 bases). Germline CDR1 is SGDLS and CDR2 is YYNGEE. The germline V and J ends were trimmed by 2 bases and 5 bases, with 17 bases remaining between them. The CDR3 totals 16 residues. In DNA form, the CDR3 reads TGTGCCAGCAGCGTCCCACTAGTAGGGGGAAACAATGAGCAGTTCTTC. It codes for CASSVPLVGGNNEQFF. Looking up the rest from reference TRBV9 and TRBJ2-1 gives the full variable domain: DSGVTQTPKHLITATGQRVTLRCSPRSGDLSVYWYQQSLDQGLQFLIQYYNGEERAKGNILERFSAQQFPDLHSELNLSSLELGDSALYFCASSVPLVGGNNEQFFGPGTRLTVL.

The CDR3 DNA is TGTGCCAGCAGTTGGACTAGCGGGGTAACCGGGGAGCTGTTTTTT. Translated: CASSWTSGVTGELFF. The chain uses TRBV6-6 and TRBJ2-2; 12 nucleotides agree with TRBD2. Germline V lookup: CDR1 MNHNY, CDR2 SVGAGI (reference sequence). V lost 4 bases and J lost 5; bases outside the gene matches: 2. The CDR3 covers 15 residues.

At least ten counts were recorded for this clonotype. V and J are TRBV29-1 and TRBJ2-7, with 10 bases lining up with TRBD1. CDR1 SQVTM and CDR2 ANQGSEA come from the germline V gene. The CDR3 sequence is 13 residues long. The junction had 6 bases not matched to a gene; V was cut back by 6 bases and J by 4 bases. This CDR3 reads CSVQLDRGYEQYF. As DNA, the CDR3 is TGCAGCGTCCAGTTGGACAGGGGGTACGAGCAGTACTTC.

This clonotype came up many times. The J gene is TRBJ2-7, the V gene TRBV7-2; 12 bases map to TRBD2. V shed 5 bases and J 5 bases; nucleotides not matched to a gene: 7. Germline loops: CDR1 SGHTA, CDR2 FQGNSA. The CDR3 spans 15 residues. CDR3 sequence reads: CASSVRLAGDHEQYF. The CDR3, as DNA: TGTGCCAGCAGCGTAAGACTAGCGGGAGACCACGAGCAGTACTTC.

In its sample, this clonotype was seen many times. The rearrangement uses TRBV6-6 and TRBJ2-7; D possibly corresponds to TRBD1 (6 bases). The germline CDR1 and CDR2 sequences are MNHNY and SVGAGI (reference sequence). The germline V and J ends were trimmed by 2 bases and 0 bases, with 8 bases remaining between them. The CDR3 has 14 residues. The CDR3 nucleotides are TGTGCCAGCAGTTACCAGGGGAGCTCCTACGAGCAGTACTTC. Residues: CASSYQGSSYEQYF.

The chain combines TRBV4-1 with TRBJ2-5; D assignment may be TRBD1 or TRBD2 (5 bases each). Germline loops: CDR1 MGHRA, CDR2 YSYEKL. Deletions cut 3 bases from V and 4 bases from J, with 15 bases between. The CDR3 has 15 residues. As DNA, the CDR3 is TGCGCCAGCAGCCAGGCCCCCCGGGGCGCAGAGACCCAGTACTTC. Its translation is CASSQAPRGAETQYF.

The J gene is TRBJ1-2, the V gene TRBV29-1; D not resolved. Trimming shortened V by 2 bases and J by 4 bases, and 14 bases separated the two germline ends. This CDR3 is built from 14 residues. Germline assignment: CDR1 SQVTM and CDR2 ANQGSEA. CDR3 protein: CSVEIGQVAYGYTF. The CDR3 DNA follows: TGCAGCGTTGAAATCGGGCAAGTGGCCTATGGCTACACCTTC. The full variable domain, its missing parts supplied by reference TRBV29-1 and TRBJ1-2, is SAVISQKPSRDICQRGTSLTIQCQVDSQVTMMFWYRQQPGQSLTLIATANQGSEATYESGFVIDKFPISRPNLTFSTLTVSNMSPEDSSIYLCSVEIGQVAYGYTFGSGTRLTVV.

The CDR3 nucleotides read TGCGCCACCCAACGCGGGTCGGGTGGTCCAGAGACCCAGTACTTC. The encoded protein is CATQRGSGGPETQYF. This rearrangement joins TRBV5-1 to TRBJ2-5, with D maybe TRBD2 (5 bases). With 9 bases removed from V and 4 bases from J, the gap between germline ends came to 22 bases. CDR3 length: 15 residues. In germline, CDR1 is SGHRS, CDR2 YFSETQ. The full variable domain, completed using reference TRBV5-1 and TRBJ2-5, is KAGVTQTPRYLIKTRGQQVTLSCSPISGHRSVSWYQQTPGQGLQFLFEYFSETQRNKGNFPGRFSGRQFSNSRSEMNVSTLELGDSALYLCATQRGSGGPETQYFGPGTRLLVL.

This clonotype was found many times. J is TRBJ2-7 and V is TRBV15; TRBD1 is a possible D gene (6 bases). The V end was cut by 1 base, the J end by 6 bases, with 19 bases between. CDR1 LNHNV and CDR2 YYDKDF come from the germline V gene (reference sequence). There are 16 residues in the CDR3. The CDR3 bases are TGTGCCACCAGCAGAGCTGGGGGCGCAGGGACGCGCGAGCAGTACTTC. It translates to CATSRAGGAGTREQYF. Looking up the rest from reference TRBV15 and TRBJ2-7 gives the full variable domain: DAMVIQNPRYQVTQFGKPVTLSCSQTLNHNVMYWYQQKSSQAPKLLFHYYDKDFNNEADTPDNFQSRRPNTSFCFLDIRSPGLGDTAMYLCATSRAGGAGTREQYFGPGTRLTVT.

The CDR3 bases are TGTGCCTGGAAGCCGATGGGACAGGGCTCTGGCTACACCTTC. Its translation: CAWKPMGQGSGYTF. The chain recombines TRBV30 with TRBJ1-2; the match to TRBD1 covers 9 bases. This CDR3 is built from 14 residues. The germline CDR1 and CDR2 sequences are GTSNPN and SVGIG (reference sequence). V was clipped by 4 bases and J by 7 bases; unmatched bases: 10.